Listed here are 15 T cell receptor beta chains from one sample, sequenced in a study of metastatic and nonmetastatic thyroid tumors (dated by TCRdb to about 2020). None of the patients had been given any treatment before thyroid surgery. Libraries were constructed by PCR. Sequenced on an Illumina HiSeq 4000. Through fastp at Q25 and MiXCR, TCRdb rebuilt clones from the public reads, retaining in-frame beta chains. The sample records tens of thousands of clones, 15% to 20% of which are singletons. The ten most abundant clones make up about a tenth of the sample. The sequenced material came from blood. These receptors came from a male donor with papillary thyroid cancer or a benign thyroid nodule (not recorded which). Some clones in this sample may be carry-over from other donors' samples.

With regard to this clone: A read error may be the cause here, since a much bigger clone is one base away. The chain joins TRBV7-9 to TRBJ1-5; a possible D gene is TRBD1 (5 bases). Germline V gene sequence: CDR1 SEHNR, CDR2 FQNEAQ (reference sequence). The CDR3 contains 15 residues. The CDR3 loop is CANSPVGGYNQPQHF. The DNA of the CDR3 is TGTGCCAACAGCCCCGTCGGGGGTTACAATCAGCCCCAGCATTTT.

This clone was observed a few times. This chain uses TRBV12-3 or TRBV12-4 with TRBJ1-1; tentatively, D is TRBD1 (6 bases). Trimming took 7 bases from V and 1 from J, leaving 13 bases between them. This CDR3 comprises 14 residues. The CDR3 loop is CASTLTGANTEAFF. CDR3 nucleotide sequence: TGTGCCAGCACCCTGACAGGAGCGAACACTGAAGCTTTCTTT.

At least ten counts were recorded for this clone. The genes are TRBV15 and TRBJ1-6; D unclear. The CDR3 length is 16 residues. V lost 0 bases and J 6 bases, leaving 12 bases between the germline ends. Germline CDR1 reads LNHNV; CDR2 reads YYDKDF (reference sequence). DNA of the CDR3: TGTGCCACCAGCAGAGATCCCGGCAGGCGTAATTCACCCCTCCACTTT. This codes for CATSRDPGRRNSPLHF.

This clone has a count of ten or more. This sequence joins TRBV19 and TRBJ2-1; 8 bases are shared with TRBD2. There are 13 residues in the CDR3. The junction had 2 bases not matched to a gene; V was cut back by 1 base and J by 9 bases. From germline, CDR1 is LNHDA and CDR2 SQIVND (reference sequence). This CDR3 is CASSIAGGGEQFF. CDR3 sequence (DNA): TGTGCCAGTAGTATAGCGGGAGGGGGTGAGCAGTTCTTC.

Turning to this clone: Given a much more abundant clone one base away, this may be a read error. This chain links TRBV7-7 with TRBJ2-2; D unresolved. The CDR3 runs 14 residues. The germline V gene has CDR1 SSHAT and CDR2 FNYEAQ (reference sequence). The DNA of the CDR3 is TGTGCTAGCAGCTTAGTGTCGAACACCGGGGAGCTGTTTTTT. Its protein product is CASSLVSNTGELFF.

This clone was found many times. The rearrangement links TRBV5-4 to TRBJ1-6; 7 bases line up with TRBD1. Germline lookup yields CDR1 SGHNT and CDR2 YYREEE (reference sequence). This CDR3 contains 16 residues. With 4 bases clipped from V and 6 bases from J, the junction kept 10 bases outside the gene matches. CDR3 amino acids: CASSPQTGFGNSPLHF. The CDR3 DNA reads as TGTGCCAGCAGCCCCCAGACAGGGTTCGGTAATTCACCCCTCCACTTT.

This clone was counted many times. V gene TRBV4-3 combines with J gene TRBJ2-2; 8 nucleotides line up with TRBD1. The CDR3 runs to 15 residues. V dropped 2 bases and J dropped 4; count of bases not matched to a gene: 3. Germline CDR1 and CDR2: LGHNA and YSLEER. The CDR3 DNA follows: TGCGCCAGCAGCCAAAACAGGGGGACCACCGGGGAGCTGTTTTTT. It codes for CASSQNRGTTGELFF.

On this clone: One junction end does not reproduce the germline sequence, and a read error may be involved. Other DNA sequences in the sample encode the same CDR3. V usage is TRBV9 and J usage is TRBJ2-3; 9 nucleotides line up with TRBD2. Germline V gene lookup returns CDR1 SGDLS and CDR2 YYNGEE. CDR3 length: 17 amino acids. The chain's CDR3 is CASSVAPSGMGTDTQYF. The CDR3 coding sequence is TGTGCCAGCAGCGTAGCGCCTAGCGGGATGGGCACTGATACGCAGTATTTT.

This clone appeared many times. The chain employs TRBV20-1 and TRBJ1-6, with a tentative D call TRBD1 (5 bases). Germline values: CDR1 DFQATT, CDR2 SNEGSKA (reference sequence). The V end lost 6 bases, the J end lost 2 bases, and 14 bases lay between the germline ends. The length of the CDR3 is 15 residues. The chain's CDR3 is CSAHSQGPYNSPLHF. CDR3 coding DNA: TGCAGTGCCCATTCCCAGGGTCCCTATAATTCACCCCTCCACTTT.

This clone was detected ten times or more. V and J are TRBV7-6 and TRBJ2-5, with unresolved D. This CDR3 comprises 17 residues. V dropped 3 bases and J dropped 5 bases, with 22 bases sitting between them. Germline CDR1 and CDR2: SGHVS and FNYEAQ. The CDR3 DNA reads as TGTGCCAGCAGCTTCCGCCCAGGAAGGTTTGTGGTCGAGACCCAGTACTTC. Its translation is CASSFRPGRFVVETQYF.

This clone was seen many times. The genes are TRBV2 and TRBJ2-1; D is unresolved. Germline values: CDR1 SNHLY, CDR2 FYNNEI. The CDR3 loop spans 14 amino acids. V lost 7 bases and J 9 bases, leaving 19 bases between the germline ends. The CDR3 DNA reads TGTGCCAGCACTCCCGGTGCCGTAGCTGGTGAGCAGTTCTTC. Translated, it gives CASTPGAVAGEQFF.

This clone was seen more than once but under ten times. This CDR3 is also generated by other DNA sequences in the sample. The rearrangement joins TRBV7-8 to TRBJ2-2, with 7 nucleotides matching TRBD2. The V and J ends lost 5 bases and 7 bases, in that order; junction bases with no gene match: 10. Germline V CDR1 and CDR2: SGHVS, FQNEAQ. The CDR3 contains 15 residues. The CDR3 spells CASSHGTPGGGELFF. CDR3 nucleotides: TGTGCCAGCAGCCACGGGACTCCGGGGGGCGGGGAGCTGTTTTTT.

This clone was counted many times. The chain is built from TRBV5-1 and TRBJ2-7; no clear D. Germline V lookup: CDR1 SGHRS, CDR2 YFSETQ. CDR3 size: 11 residues. V lost 2 bases to trimming and J lost 6 bases, with 6 bases between them. Here the CDR3 reads CASSLNREQYF. In nucleotides, the CDR3 is TGCGCCAGCAGCTTAAATCGCGAGCAGTACTTC. The variable domain in full, with the rest retrieved from reference TRBV5-1 and TRBJ2-7, is KAGVTQTPRYLIKTRGQQVTLSCSPISGHRSVSWYQQTPGQGLQFLFEYFSETQRNKGNFPGRFSGRQFSNSRSEMNVSTLELGDSALYLCASSLNREQYFGPGTRLTVT.

Comment on this clone: One end of the junction is discordant with germline, which a read error may explain. The CDR3 nucleotides read TGCGCCAGCAGATTTCTGCCACAGGGGGACGCGTATAATTCACCCATCCACTTT. Translation: CASRFLPQGDAYNSPIHF. J is TRBJ1-6 and V is TRBV5-1; TRBD1 matches at 8 bases. Germline-derived CDR1 and CDR2 are SGHRS and YFSETQ. The length of the CDR3 is 18 residues.

The rearrangement links TRBV10-3 to TRBJ1-1, with D maybe TRBD1 (6 bases). Looked up from germline, CDR1 is ENHRY and CDR2 is SYGVKD. The CDR3 sequence is 15 residues long. Trimming left V 0 bases short and J 1 base short, with 9 bases between. The CDR3: CAISESQGQNTEAFF. The CDR3, as DNA: TGTGCCATCAGTGAGTCACAGGGCCAGAACACTGAAGCTTTCTTT.